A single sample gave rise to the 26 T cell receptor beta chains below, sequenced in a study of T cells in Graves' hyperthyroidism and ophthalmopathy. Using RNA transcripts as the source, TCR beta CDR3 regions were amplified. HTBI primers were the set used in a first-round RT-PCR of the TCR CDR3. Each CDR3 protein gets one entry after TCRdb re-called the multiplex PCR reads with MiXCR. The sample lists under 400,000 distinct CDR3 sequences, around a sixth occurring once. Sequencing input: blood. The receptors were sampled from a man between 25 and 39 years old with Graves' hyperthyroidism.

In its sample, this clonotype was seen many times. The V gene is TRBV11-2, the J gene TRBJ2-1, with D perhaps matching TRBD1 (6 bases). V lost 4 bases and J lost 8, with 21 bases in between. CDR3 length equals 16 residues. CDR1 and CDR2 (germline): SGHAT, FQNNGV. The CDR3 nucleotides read TGTGCCAGCAGCTCCTCCTCCCCAATTGAGGGGGATGAGCAGTTCTTC. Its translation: CASSSSSPIEGDEQFF. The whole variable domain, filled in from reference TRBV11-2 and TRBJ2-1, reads EAGVAQSPRYKIIEKRQSVAFWCNPISGHATLYWYQQILGQGPKLLIQFQNNGVVDDSQLPKDRFSAERLKGVDSTLKIQPAKLEDSAVYLCASSSSSPIEGDEQFFGPGTRLTVL.

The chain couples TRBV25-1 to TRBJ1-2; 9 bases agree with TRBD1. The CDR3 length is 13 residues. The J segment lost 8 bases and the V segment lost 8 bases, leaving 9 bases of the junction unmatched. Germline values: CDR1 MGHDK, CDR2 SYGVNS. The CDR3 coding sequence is TGTGCCAGCGAGGCCGGGACAGGGCACGGCTACACCTTC. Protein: CASEAGTGHGYTF.

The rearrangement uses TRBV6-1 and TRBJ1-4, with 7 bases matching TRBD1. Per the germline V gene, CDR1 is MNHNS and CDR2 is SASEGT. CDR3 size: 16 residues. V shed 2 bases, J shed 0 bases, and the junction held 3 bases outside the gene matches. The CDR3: CASSETGVATNEKLFF. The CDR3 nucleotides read TGTGCCAGCAGTGAAACAGGGGTTGCAACTAATGAAAAACTGTTTTTT.

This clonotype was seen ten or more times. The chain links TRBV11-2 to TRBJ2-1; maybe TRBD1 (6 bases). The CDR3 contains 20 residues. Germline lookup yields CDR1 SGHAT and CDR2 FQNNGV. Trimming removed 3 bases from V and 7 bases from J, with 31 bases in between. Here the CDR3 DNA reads TGTGCCAGCAGCTTGAGGGGGACCGATTACAGGAGAGGGGGACGGAATGAGCAGTTCTTC. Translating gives CASSLRGTDYRRGGRNEQFF.

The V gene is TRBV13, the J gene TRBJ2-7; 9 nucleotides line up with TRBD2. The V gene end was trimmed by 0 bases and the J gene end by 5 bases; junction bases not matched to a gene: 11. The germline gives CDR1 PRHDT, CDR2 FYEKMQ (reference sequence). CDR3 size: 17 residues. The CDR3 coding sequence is TGTGCCAGCAGCTTAGGCGCCCTAGCGGGACTCTCGGACGAGCAGTACTTC. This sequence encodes CASSLGALAGLSDEQYF.

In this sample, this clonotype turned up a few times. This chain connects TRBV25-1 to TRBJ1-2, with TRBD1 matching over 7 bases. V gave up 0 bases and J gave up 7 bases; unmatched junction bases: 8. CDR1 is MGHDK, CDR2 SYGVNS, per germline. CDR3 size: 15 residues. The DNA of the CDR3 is TGTGCCAGCAGTGAATACAAGGGGGCTGTGTCTGGCTACACCTTC. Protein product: CASSEYKGAVSGYTF.

The CDR3 is CSAKGGRDTDEQYF. For the CDR3, the DNA is TGCAGTGCGAAGGGCGGGAGGGATACTGACGAGCAGTACTTC. The V call is TRBV20-1, the J call TRBJ2-7, with 9 bases matching TRBD2. Trimming at V came to 6 bases and at J to 5 bases, leaving 11 bases not matched to a gene. Germline CDR1 is DFQATT and CDR2 is SNEGSKA (reference sequence). The CDR3 loop spans 14 amino acids.

Here the CDR3 DNA reads TGCGCCAGCAGCTTGTACGGCACCTGGGTAGACAATGAGCAGTTCTTC. This encodes CASSLYGTWVDNEQFF. The chain employs TRBV5-1 and TRBJ2-1; D uncertain. Germline loops: CDR1 SGHRS, CDR2 YFSETQ. Trimming cost V 1 base and J 5 bases, with 16 bases left between them. The CDR3 length is 16 residues.

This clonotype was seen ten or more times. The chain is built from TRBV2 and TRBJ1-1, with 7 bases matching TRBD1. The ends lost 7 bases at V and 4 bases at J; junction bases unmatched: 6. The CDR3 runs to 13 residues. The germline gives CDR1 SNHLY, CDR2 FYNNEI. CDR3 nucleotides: TGTGCCAGCAAAGGACAGGTGGGCACTGAAGCTTTCTTT. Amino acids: CASKGQVGTEAFF.

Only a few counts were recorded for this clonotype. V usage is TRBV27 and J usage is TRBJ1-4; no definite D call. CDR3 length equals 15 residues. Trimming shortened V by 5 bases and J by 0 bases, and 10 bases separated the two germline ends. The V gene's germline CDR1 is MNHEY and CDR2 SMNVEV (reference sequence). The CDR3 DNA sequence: TGTGCCAGCAGTCCCAACGGAGCAACTAATGAAAAACTGTTTTTT. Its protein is CASSPNGATNEKLFF.

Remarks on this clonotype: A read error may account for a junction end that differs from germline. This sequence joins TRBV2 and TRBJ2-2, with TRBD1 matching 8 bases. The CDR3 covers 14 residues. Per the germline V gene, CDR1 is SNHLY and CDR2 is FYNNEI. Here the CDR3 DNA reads TGTGCCGGCAGTGAACAGGGGGACACCGGGGAGCTGTTTTTT. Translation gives CAGSEQGDTGELFF.

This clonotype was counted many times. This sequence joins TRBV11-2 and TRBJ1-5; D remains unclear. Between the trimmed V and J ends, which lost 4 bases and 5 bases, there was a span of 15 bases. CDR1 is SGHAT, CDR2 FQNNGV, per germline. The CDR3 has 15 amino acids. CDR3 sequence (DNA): TGTGCCAGCAGCTCCCGGGGAGTTAAGGATCAGCCCCAGCATTTT. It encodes CASSSRGVKDQPQHF.

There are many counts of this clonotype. CDR3 nucleotide sequence: TGTGCCAGCTCACCAAGGGACAAACCCTACAATGAGCAGTTCTTC. Translated, it gives CASSPRDKPYNEQFF. The chain recombines TRBV18 with TRBJ2-1; the D gene is possibly TRBD1 (6 bases). Germline assignment: CDR1 KGHSH and CDR2 LQKENI. The CDR3 is 15 amino acids. V was shortened by 2 bases and J by 2 bases, with 10 bases between the two germline ends.

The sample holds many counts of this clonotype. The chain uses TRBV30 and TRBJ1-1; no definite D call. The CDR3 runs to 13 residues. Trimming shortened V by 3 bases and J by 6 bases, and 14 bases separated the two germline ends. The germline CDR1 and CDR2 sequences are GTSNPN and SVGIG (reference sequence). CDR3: CAWRTFGFSEAFF. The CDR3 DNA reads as TGTGCCTGGAGGACGTTTGGATTCTCTGAAGCTTTCTTT.

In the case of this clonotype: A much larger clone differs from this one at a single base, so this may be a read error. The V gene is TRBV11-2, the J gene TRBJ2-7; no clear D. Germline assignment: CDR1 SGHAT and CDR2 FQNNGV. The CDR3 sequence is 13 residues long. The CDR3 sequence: CASNLDRVSEQYF. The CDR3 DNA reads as TGTGCCAGCAACTTAGATCGGGTGAGCGAGCAGTACTTC.

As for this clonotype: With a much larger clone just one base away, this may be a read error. CDR3 region: CARSDRASGANVLTF. The CDR3, as DNA: TGTGCCCGCAGCGACAGGGCCTCTGGGGCCAACGTCCTGACTTTC. The genes are TRBV6-5 and TRBJ2-6, with TRBD1 matching 7 bases. The CDR3 consists of 15 residues. CDR1 is MNHEY and CDR2 is SVGAGI in the germline V gene.

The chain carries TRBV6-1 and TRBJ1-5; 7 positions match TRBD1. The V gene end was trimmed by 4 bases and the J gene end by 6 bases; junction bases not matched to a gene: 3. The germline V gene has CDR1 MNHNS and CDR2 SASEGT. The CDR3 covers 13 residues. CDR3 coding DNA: TGTGCCAGCAGTGGACAGGGATCTCAGCCCCAGCATTTT. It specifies CASSGQGSQPQHF.

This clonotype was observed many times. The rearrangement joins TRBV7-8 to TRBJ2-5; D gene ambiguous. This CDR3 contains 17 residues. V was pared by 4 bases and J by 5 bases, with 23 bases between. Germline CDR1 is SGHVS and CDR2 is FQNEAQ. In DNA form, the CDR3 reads TGTGCCAGCAGCTCAAGGGTGGGTCGCGGCGGCGCGGAGACCCAGTACTTC. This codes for CASSSRVGRGGAETQYF.

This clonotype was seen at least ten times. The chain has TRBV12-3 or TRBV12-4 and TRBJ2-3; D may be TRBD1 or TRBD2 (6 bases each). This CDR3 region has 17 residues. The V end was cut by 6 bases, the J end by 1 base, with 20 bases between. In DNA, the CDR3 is TGTGCCAGCAGCCCCCTCGGAGGGGGACGTCGCACAGATACGCAGTATTTT. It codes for CASSPLGGGRRTDTQYF.

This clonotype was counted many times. The CDR3 DNA follows: TGTGCCAGCAGTTACGAGCGGGGGTTAAGCACAGATACGCAGTATTTT. This codes for CASSYERGLSTDTQYF. The chain couples TRBV12-3 or TRBV12-4 to TRBJ2-3, with 8 bases identical to TRBD2. The CDR3 is 16 amino acids. After removal of 4 bases from V and 0 bases from J, the junction contained 6 bases not matched to a gene.

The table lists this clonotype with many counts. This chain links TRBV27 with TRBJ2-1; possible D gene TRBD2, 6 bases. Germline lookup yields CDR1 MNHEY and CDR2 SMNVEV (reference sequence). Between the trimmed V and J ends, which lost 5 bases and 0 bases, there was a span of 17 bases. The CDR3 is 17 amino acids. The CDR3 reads CASSRWRGLTSYNEQFF. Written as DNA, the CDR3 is TGTGCCAGCAGTAGATGGCGGGGCTTAACCTCCTACAATGAGCAGTTCTTC.

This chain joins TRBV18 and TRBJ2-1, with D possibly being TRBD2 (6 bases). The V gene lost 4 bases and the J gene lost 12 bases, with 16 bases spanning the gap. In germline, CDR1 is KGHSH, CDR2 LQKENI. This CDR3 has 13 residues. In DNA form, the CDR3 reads TGTGCCAGCTCACGGGACTTCCCGAGCCGGCAGTTCTTC. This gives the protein CASSRDFPSRQFF. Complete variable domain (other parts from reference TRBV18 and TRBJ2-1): NAGVMQNPRHLVRRRGQEARLRCSPMKGHSHVYWYRQLPEEGLKFMVYLQKENIIDESGMPKERFSAEFPKEGPSILRIQQVVRGDSAAYFCASSRDFPSRQFFGPGTRLTVL.

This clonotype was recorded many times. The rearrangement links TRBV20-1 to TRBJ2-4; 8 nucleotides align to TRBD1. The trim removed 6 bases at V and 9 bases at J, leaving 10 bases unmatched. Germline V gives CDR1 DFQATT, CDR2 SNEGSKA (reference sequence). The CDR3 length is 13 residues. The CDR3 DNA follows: TGCAGTGCCTCCTTGGACAGGGCAGGCATTCAGTACTTC. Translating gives CSASLDRAGIQYF.

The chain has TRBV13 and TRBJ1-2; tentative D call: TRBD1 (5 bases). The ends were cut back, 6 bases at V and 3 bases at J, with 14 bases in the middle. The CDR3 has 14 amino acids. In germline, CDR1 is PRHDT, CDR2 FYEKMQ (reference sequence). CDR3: CASSHSRVYYGYTF. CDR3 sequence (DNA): TGTGCCAGCAGTCACTCCAGGGTTTACTATGGCTACACCTTC.

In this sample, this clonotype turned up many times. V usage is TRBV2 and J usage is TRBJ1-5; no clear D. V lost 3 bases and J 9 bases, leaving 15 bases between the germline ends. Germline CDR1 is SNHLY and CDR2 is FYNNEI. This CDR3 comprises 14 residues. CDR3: CASSESDLVGPQHF. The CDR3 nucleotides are TGTGCCAGCAGTGAGTCTGACCTGGTTGGGCCCCAGCATTTT.

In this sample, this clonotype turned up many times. In nucleotides, the CDR3 is TGTGCCAGCAGCTCCGACTTGAAAACCTACGAGCAGTACTTC. Translated, it gives CASSSDLKTYEQYF. The chain recombines TRBV6-1 with TRBJ2-7, with unresolved D. This CDR3 has 14 residues. Germline assignment: CDR1 MNHNS and CDR2 SASEGT. Trimming removed 6 bases from V and 2 bases from J, with 14 bases in between.